This TCR beta chain was captured by sequencing in a study of T-cell reconstitution after alpha-beta-depleted transplantation in children. The CDR3 has 14 amino acids. The germline V and J ends were trimmed by 4 bases and 1 base, with 11 bases remaining between them. Germline V gene data show CDR1 as SGHRS and CDR2 as YFSETQ. This clonotype was recorded many times. The authors prepared the TCRbeta library with unique molecular identifiers. TCRdb fed the PCR reads into MiXCR, producing one record per CDR3 protein. The data show under 140,000 distinct CDR3 sequences, 10% seen once. Sequences were derived from PBMCs from the stem cell graft donor, sampled from the stem cell graft. The sequence derives from a human donor who donated a stem cell graft to a child with acute lymphoblastic leukemia. The V and J genes are TRBV5-1 and TRBJ2-5; D not resolved. This CDR3 is CASSATGFQETQYF. The CDR3, as DNA: TGCGCCAGCAGCGCCACCGGGTTCCAAGAGACCCAGTACTTC.